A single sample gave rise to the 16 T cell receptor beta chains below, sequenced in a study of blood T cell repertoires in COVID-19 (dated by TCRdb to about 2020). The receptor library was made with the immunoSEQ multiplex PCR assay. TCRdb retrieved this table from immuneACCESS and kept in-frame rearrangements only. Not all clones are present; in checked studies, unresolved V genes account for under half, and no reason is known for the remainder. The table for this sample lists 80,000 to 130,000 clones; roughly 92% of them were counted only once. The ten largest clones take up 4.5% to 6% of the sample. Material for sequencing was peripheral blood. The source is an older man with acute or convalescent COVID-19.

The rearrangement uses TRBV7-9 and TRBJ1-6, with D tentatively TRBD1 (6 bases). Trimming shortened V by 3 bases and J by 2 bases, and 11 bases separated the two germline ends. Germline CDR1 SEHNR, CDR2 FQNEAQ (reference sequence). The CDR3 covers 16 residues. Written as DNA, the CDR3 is TGTGCCAGCAGCTTGACGGACAGCCCCTATAATTCACCCCTCCACTTT. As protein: CASSLTDSPYNSPLHF.

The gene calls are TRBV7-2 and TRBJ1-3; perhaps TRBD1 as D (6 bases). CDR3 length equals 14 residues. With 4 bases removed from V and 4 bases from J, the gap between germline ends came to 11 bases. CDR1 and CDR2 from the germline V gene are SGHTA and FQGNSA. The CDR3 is CASSSQGRGNTIYF. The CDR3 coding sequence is TGTGCCAGCAGCTCTCAGGGGCGAGGAAACACCATATATTTT.

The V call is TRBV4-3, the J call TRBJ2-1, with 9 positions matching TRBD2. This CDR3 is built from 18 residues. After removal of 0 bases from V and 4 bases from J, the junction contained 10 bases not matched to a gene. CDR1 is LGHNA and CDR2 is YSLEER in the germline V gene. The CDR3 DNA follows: TGCGCCAGCAGCCAAGACCTCCATACTAGCGGGCTATACAATGAGCAGTTCTTC. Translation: CASSQDLHTSGLYNEQFF.

The CDR3 loop is CASSPWGRDSPLHF. DNA for the CDR3: TGTGCCAGCTCACCGTGGGGCAGGGATTCACCCCTCCACTTT. The rearrangement joins TRBV18 to TRBJ1-6; D possibly corresponds to TRBD1 (5 bases). V was shortened by 3 bases and J by 8 bases, with 11 bases between the two germline ends. The CDR3 consists of 14 residues. Germline-derived CDR1 and CDR2 are KGHSH and LQKENI.

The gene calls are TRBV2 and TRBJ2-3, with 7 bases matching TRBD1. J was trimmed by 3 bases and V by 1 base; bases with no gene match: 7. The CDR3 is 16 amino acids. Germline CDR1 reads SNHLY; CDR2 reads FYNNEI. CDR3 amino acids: CASSEVTGWRTDTQYF. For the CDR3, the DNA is TGTGCCAGCAGTGAAGTGACAGGGTGGAGAACAGATACGCAGTATTTT.

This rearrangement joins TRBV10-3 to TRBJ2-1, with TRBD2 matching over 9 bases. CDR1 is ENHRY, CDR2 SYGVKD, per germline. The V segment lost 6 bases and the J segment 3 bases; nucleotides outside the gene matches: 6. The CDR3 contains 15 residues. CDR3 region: CAIRPSGDFYNEQFF. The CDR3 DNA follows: TGTGCCATCAGGCCTAGCGGGGATTTCTACAATGAGCAGTTCTTC.

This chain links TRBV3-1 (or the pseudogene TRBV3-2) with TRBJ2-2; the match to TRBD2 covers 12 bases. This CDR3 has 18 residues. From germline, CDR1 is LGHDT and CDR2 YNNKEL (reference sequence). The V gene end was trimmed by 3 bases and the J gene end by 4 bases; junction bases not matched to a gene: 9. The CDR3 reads CASSQASGGETSTGELFF. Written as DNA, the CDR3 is TGTGCCAGCAGCCAGGCTAGCGGGGGGGAGACGAGCACCGGGGAGCTGTTTTTT.

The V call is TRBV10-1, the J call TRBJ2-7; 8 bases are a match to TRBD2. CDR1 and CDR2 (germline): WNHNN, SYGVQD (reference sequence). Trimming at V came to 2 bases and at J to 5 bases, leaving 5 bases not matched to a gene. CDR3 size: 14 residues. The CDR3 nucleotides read TGCGCCAGCAGTGAGGGCAGCGGGGGCCACGAGCAGTACTTC. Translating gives CASSEGSGGHEQYF.

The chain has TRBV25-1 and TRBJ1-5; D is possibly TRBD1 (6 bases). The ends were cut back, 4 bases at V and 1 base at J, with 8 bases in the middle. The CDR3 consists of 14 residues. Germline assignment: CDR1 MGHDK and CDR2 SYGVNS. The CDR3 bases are TGTGCCAGCAGTGTACAGGGAAGCAATCAGCCCCAGCATTTT. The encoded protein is CASSVQGSNQPQHF. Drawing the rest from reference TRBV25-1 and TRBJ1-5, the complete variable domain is EADIYQTPRYLVIGTGKKITLECSQTMGHDKMYWYQQDPGMELHLIHYSYGVNSTEKGDLSSESTVSRIRTEHFPLTLESARPSHTSQYLCASSVQGSNQPQHFGDGTRLSIL.

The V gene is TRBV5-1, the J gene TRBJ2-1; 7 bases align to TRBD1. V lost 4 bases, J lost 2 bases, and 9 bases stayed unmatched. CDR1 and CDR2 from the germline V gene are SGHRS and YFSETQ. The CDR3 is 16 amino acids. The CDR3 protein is CASSLPTGWTYNEQFF. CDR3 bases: TGCGCCAGCAGCCTGCCGACAGGGTGGACCTACAATGAGCAGTTCTTC.

The DNA of the CDR3 is TGTGCCAGCATGAGGGCCCCGAACACCGGGGAGCTGTTTTTT. Translating gives CASMRAPNTGELFF. The chain is built from TRBV2 and TRBJ2-2, with D possibly TRBD2 on 5 matching bases. Looked up from germline, CDR1 is SNHLY and CDR2 is FYNNEI. V was shortened by 7 bases and J by 0 bases, with 9 bases between the two germline ends. CDR3 length equals 14 residues.

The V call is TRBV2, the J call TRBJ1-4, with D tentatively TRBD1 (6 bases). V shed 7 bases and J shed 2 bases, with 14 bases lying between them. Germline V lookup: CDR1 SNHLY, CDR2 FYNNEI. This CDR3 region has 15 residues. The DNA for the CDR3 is TGTGCCAGCACTAAAACAGGGTCTACTAATGAAAAACTGTTTTTT. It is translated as CASTKTGSTNEKLFF.

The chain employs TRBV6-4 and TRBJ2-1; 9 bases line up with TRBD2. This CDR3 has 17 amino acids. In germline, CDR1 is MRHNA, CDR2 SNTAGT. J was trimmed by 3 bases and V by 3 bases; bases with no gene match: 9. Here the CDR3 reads CASSESSGGTFYNEQFF. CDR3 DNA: TGTGCCAGCAGTGAGTCCAGCGGGGGGACATTCTACAATGAGCAGTTCTTC.

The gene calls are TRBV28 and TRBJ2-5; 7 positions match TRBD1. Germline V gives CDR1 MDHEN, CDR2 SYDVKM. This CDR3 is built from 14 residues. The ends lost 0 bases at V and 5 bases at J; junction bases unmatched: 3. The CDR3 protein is CASSLWGRGETQYF. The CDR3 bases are TGTGCCAGCAGTTTATGGGGCAGGGGGGAGACCCAGTACTTC.

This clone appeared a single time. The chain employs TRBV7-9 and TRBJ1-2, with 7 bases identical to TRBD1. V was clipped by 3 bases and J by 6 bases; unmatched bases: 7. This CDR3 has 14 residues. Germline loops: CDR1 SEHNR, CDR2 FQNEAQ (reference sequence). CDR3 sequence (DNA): TGTGCCAGCAGCTTTCCAGGGGGAACGGATGGCTACACCTTC. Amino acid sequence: CASSFPGGTDGYTF.

The CDR3 DNA reads as TGTGCCAGCAGATTGGGACAGGGCGGCGGCTATGGCTACACCTTC. It encodes CASRLGQGGGYGYTF. The chain couples TRBV27 to TRBJ1-2; 9 bases are a match to TRBD1. The CDR3 has 15 residues. J was trimmed by 4 bases and V by 6 bases; bases with no gene match: 9. Germline CDR1 and CDR2: MNHEY and SMNVEV (reference sequence).